These 3 T cell receptor beta chains were all obtained from the same sample, sequenced in a study of shared clonotypes between healthy human individuals. TCRdb's copy holds only in-frame clones and misses some; the assay was immunoSEQ multiplex PCR. The sample contains about 2.3 million clones, 93% of which appear only once. The sequencing sample was made of naive CD4+ T cells from PBMCs. Specified subset: CD45RA+ positively selected. The source of these receptors is a man between 18 and 29 years old in good health. Some clones in this sample may be carry-over from other donors' samples.

J is TRBJ1-5 and V is TRBV18; D gene uncertain. The germline CDR1 and CDR2 sequences are KGHSH and LQKENI. This CDR3 is built from 16 residues. V was cut by 6 bases and J by 2 bases, with 17 bases left in between. The CDR3 sequence: CASSPNRAEGNQPQHF. The CDR3 DNA follows: TGTGCCAGCTCTCCAAACCGGGCGGAGGGCAATCAGCCCCAGCATTTT.

V usage is TRBV11-2 and J usage is TRBJ1-4; D is unresolved. Trimming stripped 4 bases from V and 8 bases from J, with 8 bases between. The CDR3 is 12 amino acids. Germline-derived CDR1 and CDR2 are SGHAT and FQNNGV. The CDR3 protein is CASSYTREKLFF. The DNA of the CDR3 is TGTGCCAGCAGCTATACACGGGAAAAACTGTTTTTT.

The chain uses TRBV19 and TRBJ2-5; D unresolved. Germline CDR1 and CDR2: LNHDA and SQIVND (reference sequence). This CDR3 has 14 amino acids. The V gene lost 5 bases and the J gene lost 1 base, with 11 bases spanning the gap. CDR3 bases: TGTGCCAGTAGTCCCCGGGCGATCCAAGAGACCCAGTACTTC. This gives the protein CASSPRAIQETQYF. The full variable domain, in which reference TRBV19 and TRBJ2-5 provide the parts outside the CDR3, is DGGITQSPKYLFRKEGQNVTLSCEQNLNHDAMYWYRQDPGQGLRLIYYSQIVNDFQKGDIAEGYSVSREKKESFPLTVTSAQKNPTAFYLCASSPRAIQETQYFGPGTRLLVL.